This section outlines one T cell receptor (beta chain) sequence together with its context. Its antigen specificity is not known. No much larger clone exists at a distance of one base, and base qualities are not known. The Qiagen DNeasy kit was used to extract genomic DNA from unsorted PBMCs and from the negatively selected CD4+ and CD8+ fractions. Using primers that anneal to V and J segments, immunoSEQ multiplex PCR amplified the TCR beta CDR3 regions. Amplification bias was minimized using a synthetic immune receptor repertoire, and residual bias was removed computationally after sequencing. The paper's data handling went like this. Custom Python scripts were used to quantify repertoire diversity as the Shannon entropy index. The unsorted, CD4+ and CD8+ repertoires were each analyzed separately, with the exception of combined analyses, where CD4+ and CD8+ sequences were merged in silico. A clone was considered expanded if an increase in frequency of at least 2-fold after treatment relative to C1D1 was found, and a pseudocount of 0.5 was applied to clones undetected at baseline. Singleton clones were defined as clones with 0 or 1 copy at C1D1, and non-singleton clones were defined as clones with 2 or more copies. Clones expanded in unsorted samples were annotated as CD4+, CD8+ or unknown by matching protein sequences in sorted samples from the same patient. Wilcoxon tests were applied to paired samples to test diversity changes from C1D1 to C4D1. Not all clones reach the TCRdb copy of this immuneACCESS table, which keeps in-frame sequences only. Checked studies attribute under half of the gap to unresolved V genes and leave the rest unexplained. V and J calls and clone size come straight from that table; D and trimming were deduced from the DNA. A total of some 10,000 clones appear in this sample, about 80% of them only once. The biggest ten clones account for roughly 35% of the sample.

The meaning of the sample's time point label: cycle 2 day 1 (C2D1) of nivolumab. All trial patients had relapsed after autologous stem cell transplantation, with cohorts A, B and C differing in prior brentuximab vedotin exposure. The trial cohort comprised some 60 patients with relapsed/refractory classical Hodgkin lymphoma whose best overall responses were complete response, partial response or progressive disease. Trial patients were treated with single-agent nivolumab in the multi-cohort phase II CheckMate 205 trial. An independent review committee assessed best overall response using the 2007 International Working Group response criteria. Trial PBMCs were collected immediately before nivolumab initiation (C1D1) and during therapy at cycle 2 day 1 and cycle 4 day 1. Peripheral blood was collected in 8 mL Vacutainer Cell Preparation Tubes, from which PBMCs were isolated by centrifugation and then cryopreserved.

This sample was included in a study of PD-1 blockade in classical Hodgkin lymphoma (dated by TCRdb to the early 2020s). At the level of the whole study: Nivolumab dosing was 3 mg/kg intravenously every 2 weeks, continuing until either disease progression or unacceptable toxicity. A peripheral blood immune signature of response to PD-1 blockade in classical Hodgkin lymphoma was defined using TCR beta sequencing and CyTOF.

What the authors observed across the whole study: Lower diversity was observed in patients in whom nivolumab was started less than 1 year after ASCT, and these patients were excluded from later analyses so that confounding by immune reconstitution would be avoided. CD4+ but not CD8+ TCR diversity rose significantly by C4D1 (p=0.0027 vs p=0.16), most apparent in complete responders (p=0.02). Trial patients with a complete response had baseline diversity similar to that of newly diagnosed patients, while partial responders and progressors had significantly lower diversity. Baseline TCR diversity was reported as lower in newly diagnosed patients than in healthy donors, and lower still in relapsed/refractory patients. The study covered only a single clinical trial cohort, and the causes of the repertoire differences, possibly disease activity or prior therapy, were still not defined.

The CDR3 covers 14 residues, taking in both the cysteine and the phenylalanine. Only the CDR3 DNA is retained, 42 bases long and in frame from the first base. CDR1 and CDR2 (MNHEY, SMNVEV) derive from the germline V gene (reference sequence). V lost 3 bases and J lost 9 bases; the stretch between them is 12 bases long. The TCR originated in a human donor with classical Hodgkin lymphoma. Recombination joined TRBV27 with TRBJ1-6, with no reliable assignment of the D segment. The sequencing here drew on peripheral blood mononuclear cells (PBMCs), taken before the second cycle of nivolumab. At the DNA level, the sequence is TGTGCCAGCAGTTTTCCGGCCTGGGGTTCACCCCTCCACTTT. It is translated as CASSFPAWGSPLHF.